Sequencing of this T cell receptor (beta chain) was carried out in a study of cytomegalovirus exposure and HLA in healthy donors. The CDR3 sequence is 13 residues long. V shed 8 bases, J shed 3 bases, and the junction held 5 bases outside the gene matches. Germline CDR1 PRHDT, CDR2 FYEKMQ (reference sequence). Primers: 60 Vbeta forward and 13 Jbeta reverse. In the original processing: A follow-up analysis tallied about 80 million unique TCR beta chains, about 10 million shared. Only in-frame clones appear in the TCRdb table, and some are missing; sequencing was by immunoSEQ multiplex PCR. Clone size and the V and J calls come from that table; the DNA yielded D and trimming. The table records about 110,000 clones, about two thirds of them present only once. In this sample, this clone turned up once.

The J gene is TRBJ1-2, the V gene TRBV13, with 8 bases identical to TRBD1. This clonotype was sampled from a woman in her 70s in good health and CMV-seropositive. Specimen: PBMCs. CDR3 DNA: TGTGCCAGCTATACACAGGGGGACTATGGCTACACCTTC. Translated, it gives CASYTQGDYGYTF.